This TCR beta chain stems from a study of CD8+ T cells in alopecia areata. As for the study in general: Treatment comprised oral tofacitinib, 5 to 10 mg twice daily, in treated patients.

It was cDNA, reverse transcribed from extracted RNA, that served as the sequencing template. Repertoires were generated with immunoSEQ multiplex PCR, while TCRdb's copy carries only in-frame clones and drops some. The sample lists around 300,000 clones, 60% occurring once. Germline CDR1 is LNHNV and CDR2 is YYDKDF (reference sequence). CDR3 length: 16 amino acids. The V end was cut by 0 bases, the J end by 0 bases, with 12 bases between. This clone has only one observation. Sample treatment: oral pan-JAK inhibitor, 5-10 mg twice daily. The material was CD4+ T cells sorted from blood, obtained around week 54, from a patient treated with tofacitinib. The sequence was obtained from a human donor with alopecia areata. The chain employs TRBV15 and TRBJ2-7; possibly TRBD2 for D (6 bases). The CDR3 DNA sequence: TGTGCCACCAGCAGAGATGGGGCGGGAAGCTCCTACGAGCAGTACTTC. It yields the protein CATSRDGAGSSYEQYF.